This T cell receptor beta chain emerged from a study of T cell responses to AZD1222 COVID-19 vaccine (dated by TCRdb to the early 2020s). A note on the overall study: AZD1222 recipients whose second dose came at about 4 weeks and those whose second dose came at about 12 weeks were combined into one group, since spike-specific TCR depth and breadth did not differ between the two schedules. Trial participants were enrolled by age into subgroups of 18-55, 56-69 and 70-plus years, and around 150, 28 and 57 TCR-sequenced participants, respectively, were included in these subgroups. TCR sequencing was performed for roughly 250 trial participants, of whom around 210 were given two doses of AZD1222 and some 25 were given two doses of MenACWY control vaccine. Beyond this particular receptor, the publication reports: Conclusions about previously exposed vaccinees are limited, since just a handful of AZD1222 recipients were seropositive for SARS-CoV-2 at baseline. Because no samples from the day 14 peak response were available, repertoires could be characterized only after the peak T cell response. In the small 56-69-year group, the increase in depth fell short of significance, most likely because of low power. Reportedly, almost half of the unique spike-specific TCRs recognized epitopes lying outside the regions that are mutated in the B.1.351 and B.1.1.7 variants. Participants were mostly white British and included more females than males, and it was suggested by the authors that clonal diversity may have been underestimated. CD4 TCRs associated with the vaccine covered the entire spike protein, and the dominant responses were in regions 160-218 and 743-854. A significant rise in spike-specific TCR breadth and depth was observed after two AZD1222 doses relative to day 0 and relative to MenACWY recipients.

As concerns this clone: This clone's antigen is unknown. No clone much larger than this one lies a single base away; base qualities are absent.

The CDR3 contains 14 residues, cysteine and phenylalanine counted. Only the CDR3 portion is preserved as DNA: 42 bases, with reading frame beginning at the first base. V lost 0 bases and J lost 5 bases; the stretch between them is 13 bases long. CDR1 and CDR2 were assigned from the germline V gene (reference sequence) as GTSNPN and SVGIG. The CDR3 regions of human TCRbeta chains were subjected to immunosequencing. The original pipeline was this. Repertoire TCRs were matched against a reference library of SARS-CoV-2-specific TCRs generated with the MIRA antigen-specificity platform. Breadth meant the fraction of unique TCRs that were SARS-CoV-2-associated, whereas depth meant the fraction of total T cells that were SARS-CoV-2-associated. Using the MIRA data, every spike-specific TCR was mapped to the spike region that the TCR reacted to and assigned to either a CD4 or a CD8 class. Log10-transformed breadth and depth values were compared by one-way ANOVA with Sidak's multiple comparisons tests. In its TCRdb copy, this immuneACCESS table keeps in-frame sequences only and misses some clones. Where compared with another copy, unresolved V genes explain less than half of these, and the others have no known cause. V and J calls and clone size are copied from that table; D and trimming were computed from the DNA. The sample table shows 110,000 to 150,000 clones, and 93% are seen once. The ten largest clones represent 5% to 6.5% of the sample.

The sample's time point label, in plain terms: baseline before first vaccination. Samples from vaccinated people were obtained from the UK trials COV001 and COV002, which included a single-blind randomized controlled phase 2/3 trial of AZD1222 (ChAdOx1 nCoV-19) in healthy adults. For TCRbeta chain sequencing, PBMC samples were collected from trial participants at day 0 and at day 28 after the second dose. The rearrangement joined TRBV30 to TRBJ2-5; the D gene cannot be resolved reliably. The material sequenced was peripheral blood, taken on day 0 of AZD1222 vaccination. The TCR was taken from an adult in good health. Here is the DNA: TGTGCCTGGAGTGTATGGGCAGAACCGGAGACCCAGTACTTC. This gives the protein CAWSVWAEPETQYF. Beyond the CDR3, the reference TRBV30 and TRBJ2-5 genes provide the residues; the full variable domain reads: SQTIHQWPATLVQPVGSPLSLECTVEGTSNPNLYWYRQAAGRGLQLLFYSVGIGQISSEVPQNLSASRPQDRQFILSSKKLLLSDSGFYLCAWSVWAEPETQYFGPGTRLLVL.